One T cell receptor (beta chain) is described in this entry. Its specificity is unknown. The sample comes from a study of monozygotic twins with inflammatory bowel disease. Study results and caveats: Added variability in patient repertoires may stem from differing immunosuppressive treatments. IBD patients carried less diverse TCRbeta repertoires (inverse Simpson) than healthy co-twins.

The length of the CDR3 is 14 residues. CDR1 and CDR2 from the germline V gene are SGHVS and FNYEAQ. Template-switch reactions added UMIs with a 6-nucleotide sample barcode. TCRdb reprocessed the 5' RACE reads, with one entry per CDR3 protein and no DNA. Found here are around 150,000 distinct CDR3 sequences; the top ten clones hold 2.5% to 3%. The sequenced material came from blood. This rearrangement joins TRBV7-6 to TRBJ2-5; TCRdb's D call, TRBD1, is unchecked because there is no DNA. This TCR came from a human donor with ulcerative colitis or Crohn's disease, or a healthy co-twin of an affected twin (not recorded which). The CDR3 protein is CASSLWTAQETQYF.